Listed below are T cell receptor beta chains from one sample, sequenced in a study of blood T cell repertoires in COVID-19. Produced via immunoSEQ multiplex PCR; TCRdb's table is partial and in-frame only. The sample includes about 260,000 clones, about 90% of them seen just once. Sequencing used peripheral blood. These receptors came from a woman aged 45-59 years with acute or convalescent COVID-19. Both conserved end residues are part of each CDR3. The D gene is left open where the match is weak. Some rows have no size entry. The others give once, few or many, or a class for an expanded clone.

TGCGCCAGCAGCCAGTTGTTTTTCAGGGGCCAAACTGAAGCTTTCTTT	CASSQLFFRGQTEAFF	TRBV4-1	-	-	TRBJ1-1
TGTGCCAGCAGTTCCCATTTAACCCGGACTAGCGGTTCTCACGAGCAGTACTTC	CASSSHLTRTSGSHEQYF	TRBV27	TRBD2	-	TRBJ2-7
TGTGCCACCAGCAAAACGACTAGCGGGGGGCCGCGGGAGCAGTACTTC	CATSKTTSGGPREQYF	TRBV15	TRBD2	-	TRBJ2-7
TGCGCCAGCAGCCACCGGTCGGGGGGGAGGAACTATGGCTACACCTTC	CASSHRSGGRNYGYTF	TRBV5-1	-	-	TRBJ1-2
TGTGCCAGCAGCCTGAGACAGCCGGTGGGAGCTTTCTTT	CASSLRQPVGAFF	TRBV28	-	-	TRBJ1-1
TGTGCCAGCAGTGAATTTGGGACAGGGCGGGAGACCCAGTACTTC	CASSEFGTGRETQYF	TRBV25-1	TRBD1	-	TRBJ2-5
TGTGCCAGCCTAACCAACGGCGGGGAGGGGTGGTGTGCAGATACGCAGTATTTT	CASLTNGGEGWCADTQYF	TRBV21-1	-	-	TRBJ2-3
TGTGCCAGCATGACATTTAACTCACCCCTCCACTTT	CASMTFNSPLHF	TRBV25-1	-	-	TRBJ1-6
TGTGCCTGGAGGGCAGCGGGAGTGTTCAATGAGCAGTTCTTC	CAWRAAGVFNEQFF	TRBV30	TRBD2	-	TRBJ2-1
TGTGCCAGCAGTTTAGTCAGGCGCAGCTCCTACAATGAGCAGTTCTTC	CASSLVRRSSYNEQFF	TRBV27	-	-	TRBJ2-1
TGTGCCAGCTCAAGCACTAGCTCGGTCGAATCCGAGCAGTACTTC	CASSSTSSVESEQYF	TRBV18	-	-	TRBJ2-7
TGTGCCAGTAGTAGTAGCGGGATCTCCTACGAGCAGTACTTC	CASSSSGISYEQYF	TRBV19	TRBD2	-	TRBJ2-7
TGTGCCAGCAGCTTAGATCCAGGGGGCAGGGGCACTGAAGCTTTCTTT	CASSLDPGGRGTEAFF	TRBV11-2	TRBD1	-	TRBJ1-1
TGTGCCAGCAGTACAGAGATTGATTACGAGCAGTACTTC	CASSTEIDYEQYF	TRBV5-4	-	-	TRBJ2-7
TGTGCCAGCAGTTCTACCATAAAAACCATATATTTT	CASSSTIKTIYF	TRBV12-3/TRBV12-4	-	-	TRBJ1-3
TGTGCCAGCAGTTTGCCAGGGCCAGGTGAAGCTTTCTTT	CASSLPGPGEAFF	TRBV28	-	few	TRBJ1-1
TGTGCCAGCAGTTTAACAGGGGAAGGGAGTGGCTACACCTTC	CASSLTGEGSGYTF	TRBV6-2/TRBV6-3	TRBD1	-	TRBJ1-2
TGCGCCAGCAGCTTTTCCCCGACAGGGCAGGGCACTGAAGCTTTCTTT	CASSFSPTGQGTEAFF	TRBV5-1	TRBD1	-	TRBJ1-1
TGTGCCACCAGTGATCAGTCCGGGGACAGGGAGGTCTGCGAGCAGTACTTC	CATSDQSGDREVCEQYF	TRBV24-1	TRBD1	-	TRBJ2-7
TGTGCCAGCTACACACAGGGTTTGGGTGGGACTGAAGCTTTCTTT	CASYTQGLGGTEAFF	TRBV18	-	-	TRBJ1-1
TGCGCCAGCAGCAGTTCGGCTAGCGGGCACACAGATACGCAGTATTTT	CASSSSASGHTDTQYF	TRBV5-1	TRBD2	-	TRBJ2-3
TGTGCCAGCAGTAGACGGGAAGGAGGCTCCTACGAGCAGTACTTC	CASSRREGGSYEQYF	TRBV6-5	-	-	TRBJ2-7
TGCGCCAGCAGCCCCCGGACTAGCGGGGGCCTCTACAATGAGCAGTTCTTC	CASSPRTSGGLYNEQFF	TRBV4-3	TRBD2	-	TRBJ2-1
TGTGCCAGCAGTACCTTTGCGGGAGTCGAGCAGTACTTC	CASSTFAGVEQYF	TRBV28	TRBD2	-	TRBJ2-7
TGTGCCAGCAGTTTTACGGACGAGCAGTACTTC	CASSFTDEQYF	TRBV28	-	few	TRBJ2-7
TGTGCCAGCAGCTTAACCCCAACTAGCGGCCATTACAATGAGCAGTTCTTC	CASSLTPTSGHYNEQFF	TRBV7-8	TRBD2	-	TRBJ2-1
TGCAGTGCTAGTAAGTGGGGCGGCTCCTACGAGCAGTACTTC	CSASKWGGSYEQYF	TRBV20-1	-	-	TRBJ2-7